This record concerns one T cell receptor beta chain sequence. The antigen remains undetermined. This sample stems from a study of cytomegalovirus exposure and HLA in healthy donors. At the level of the study: The same platform was used for the 120 validation repertoires and the roughly 640 first-cohort repertoires, a later analysis reported.

Trimming cost V 4 bases and J 5 bases; bases outside gene matches: 4. This CDR3 region has 15 residues. CDR1 SNHLY and CDR2 FYNNEI come from the germline V gene. Whole-study results and caveats: The study designated about 160 TCR beta chains cytomegalovirus-associated. A later analysis found first-cohort TCR clusters tended to co-occur in the 130 or so validation repertoires. A few of the chains that were CMV-associated were confirmed in vitro to be specific for CMV antigens.

The repertoire was sequenced with immunoSEQ multiplex PCR; TCRdb's copy has only in-frame clones and lacks some. The sample consists of some 160,000 clones, 88% of them appearing once. The V and J genes are TRBV2 and TRBJ2-5; 13 bases agree with TRBD2. Material: PBMCs. The TCR was taken from a young man in good health and CMV-seronegative. This chain's CDR3 is CASSGLAGGWETQYF. The DNA of the CDR3 is TGTGCCAGCAGTGGACTAGCGGGAGGATGGGAGACCCAGTACTTC.